Below are 7 T cell receptor beta chains sequenced from a single sample in a study of OX40 agonist ivuxolimab in advanced cancers. Measured with immunoSEQ multiplex PCR; TCRdb has only the in-frame clones, and not every one. In the table there are roughly 30,000 clones, under 95% of which are singletons. The source material was CD4+ or CD8+ T cells sorted from blood, sampled in a trial of the OX40 agonist ivuxolimab. These receptors were collected from an adult with an advanced solid tumor such as melanoma, head and neck, liver or kidney cancer.

The chain employs TRBV27 and TRBJ2-4, with 8 bases identical to TRBD2. Germline trimming cut 2 bases from V and 0 bases from J; bases unmatched to any gene: 6. Germline V lookup: CDR1 MNHEY, CDR2 SMNVEV (reference sequence). The CDR3 runs 17 residues. In nucleotides, the CDR3 is TGTGCCAGCAGTTTAGCGGGAGGCCAACTAGCCAAAAACATTCAGTACTTC. Protein product: CASSLAGGQLAKNIQYF.

CDR3 in DNA: TGTGCCAGCAGGGAGGGACAGGCTAGCACAGATACGCAGTATTTT. This encodes CASREGQASTDTQYF. The V gene is TRBV28, the J gene TRBJ2-3, with 8 nucleotides matching TRBD1. In germline, CDR1 is MDHEN, CDR2 SYDVKM. J was trimmed by 0 bases and V by 6 bases; bases with no gene match: 5. The CDR3 is 15 residues long.

The chain has TRBV9 and TRBJ1-4; TRBD1 agrees at 8 bases. This CDR3 contains 17 residues. The V gene's germline CDR1 is SGDLS and CDR2 YYNGEE. V shed 1 base, J shed 5 bases, and the junction held 10 bases outside the gene matches. In DNA form, the CDR3 reads TGTGCCAGCAGCGTAACCCCCCAGGGGGCGGGGAATGAAAAACTGTTTTTT. Translated: CASSVTPQGAGNEKLFF.

The chain joins TRBV7-8 to TRBJ2-1, with 7 bases lining up with TRBD2. CDR3 size: 14 residues. Trimming removed 5 bases from V and 7 bases from J; junction bases left unmatched: 8. The germline V gene encodes CDR1 SGHVS and CDR2 FQNEAQ. The CDR3 sequence: CASSRSQLANEQFF. CDR3 DNA: TGTGCCAGCAGCCGGTCTCAACTAGCGAATGAGCAGTTCTTC.

The chain has TRBV7-2 and TRBJ1-1, with D unclear. With 6 bases removed from V and 0 bases from J, the gap between germline ends came to 14 bases. Germline V gene lookup returns CDR1 SGHTA and CDR2 FQGNSA. CDR3 length equals 15 residues. The CDR3 DNA sequence: TGTGCCAGCAGTCTCCGATTCGCCTTGAACACTGAAGCTTTCTTT. Protein: CASSLRFALNTEAFF.

The genes are TRBV28 and TRBJ2-7; TRBD2 matches at 7 bases. Per germline, CDR1 MDHEN and CDR2 SYDVKM. The CDR3 is 14 amino acids. V was pared by 7 bases and J by 0 bases, with 6 bases of the junction left unmatched. CDR3 sequence: CASMGGTVSYEQYF. Here the CDR3 DNA reads TGTGCCAGCATGGGGGGGACCGTCTCCTACGAGCAGTACTTC.

J is TRBJ1-1 and V is TRBV7-9; D is uncertain. This CDR3 is 16 amino acids long. From germline, CDR1 is SEHNR and CDR2 FQNEAQ (reference sequence). V lost 3 bases, J lost 0 bases, and 14 bases lay in between. The CDR3: CASSFGNIAMNTEAFF. CDR3 bases: TGTGCCAGCAGCTTCGGAAACATTGCCATGAACACTGAAGCTTTCTTT.